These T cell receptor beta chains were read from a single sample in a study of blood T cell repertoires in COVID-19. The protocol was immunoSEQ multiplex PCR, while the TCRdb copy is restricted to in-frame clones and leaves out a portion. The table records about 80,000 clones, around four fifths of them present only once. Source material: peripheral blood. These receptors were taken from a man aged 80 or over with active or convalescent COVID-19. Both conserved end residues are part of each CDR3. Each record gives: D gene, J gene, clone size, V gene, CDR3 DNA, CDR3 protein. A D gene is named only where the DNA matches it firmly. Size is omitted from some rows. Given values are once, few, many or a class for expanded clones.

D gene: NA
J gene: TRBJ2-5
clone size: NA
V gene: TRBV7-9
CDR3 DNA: TGTGCCAGCAGCTTAGAGCAGGGTTCCCAGTACTTC
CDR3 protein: CASSLEQGSQYF

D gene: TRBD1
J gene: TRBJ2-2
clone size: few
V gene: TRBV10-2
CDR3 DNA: TGCGCCAGCAGGCCCGGGACAGGGGGCGCCTCCGGGGAGCTGTTTTTT
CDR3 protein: CASRPGTGGASGELFF

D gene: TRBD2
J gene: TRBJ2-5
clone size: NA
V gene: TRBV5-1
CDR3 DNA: TGCGCCAGCAGGGATAGCGGGGGGGCCGAGACCCAGTACTTC
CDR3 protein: CASRDSGGAETQYF

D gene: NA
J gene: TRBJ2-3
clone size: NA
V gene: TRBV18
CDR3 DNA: TGTGCCAGCTCGGACTATAGCACAGATACGCAGTATTTT
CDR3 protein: CASSDYSTDTQYF

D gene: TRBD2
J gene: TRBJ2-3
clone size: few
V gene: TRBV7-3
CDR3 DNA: TGTGCCAGCAGCCACGGACTAGCGGGAGCGACAGATACGCAGTATTTT
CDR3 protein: CASSHGLAGATDTQYF

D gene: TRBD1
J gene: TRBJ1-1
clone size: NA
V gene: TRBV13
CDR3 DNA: TGTGCCAGCAGCAAAAGACAGGGAACGAACACTGAAGCTTTCTTT
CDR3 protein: CASSKRQGTNTEAFF

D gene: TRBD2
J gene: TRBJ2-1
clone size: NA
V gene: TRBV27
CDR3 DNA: TGTGCCAGCAGTTTATTGGTAGCGGGGGGTCAGTACAATGAGCAGTTCTTC
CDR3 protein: CASSLLVAGGQYNEQFF

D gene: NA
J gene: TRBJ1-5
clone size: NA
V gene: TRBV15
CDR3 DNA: TGTGCCACCAGCAGAGATTTTGGACGGGGAAATCAGCCCCAGCATTTT
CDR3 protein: CATSRDFGRGNQPQHF

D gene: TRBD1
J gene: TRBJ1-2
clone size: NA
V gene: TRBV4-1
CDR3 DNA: TGCGCCAGCAGCCAAGCCGGGACAGGATCTAACTATGGCTACACCTTC
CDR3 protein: CASSQAGTGSNYGYTF

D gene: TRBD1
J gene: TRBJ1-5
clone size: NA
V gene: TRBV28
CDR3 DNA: TGTGCCAGCAGTTTAGGGACAGGGGCGCTTAGTCGGCAGCCCCAGCATTTT
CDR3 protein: CASSLGTGALSRQPQHF

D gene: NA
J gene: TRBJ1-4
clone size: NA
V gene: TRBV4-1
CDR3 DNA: TGCGCCAGCAGCCAAGACAATCCAACTAATGAAAAACTGTTTTTT
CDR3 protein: CASSQDNPTNEKLFF

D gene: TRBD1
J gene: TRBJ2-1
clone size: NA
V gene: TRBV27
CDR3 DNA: TGTGCCAGCAGGACTGGACAGGCTCCCTACAATGAGCAGTTCTTC
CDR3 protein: CASRTGQAPYNEQFF

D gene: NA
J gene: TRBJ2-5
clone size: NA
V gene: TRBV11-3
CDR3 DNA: TGTGCCAGCAGCTTAGGACTAGGGGAGACCCAGTACTTC
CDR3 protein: CASSLGLGETQYF

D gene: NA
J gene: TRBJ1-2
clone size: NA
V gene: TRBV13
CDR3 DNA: TGTGCCAGCAGCCTCGAGACAGGTGAAGTGGATGGCTACACCTTC
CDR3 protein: CASSLETGEVDGYTF

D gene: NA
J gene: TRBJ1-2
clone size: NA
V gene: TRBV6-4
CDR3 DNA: TGTGCCAGCAGGAGGTCGGGACAAGGAGGATATAGCTATGGCTACACCTTC
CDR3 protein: CASRRSGQGGYSYGYTF

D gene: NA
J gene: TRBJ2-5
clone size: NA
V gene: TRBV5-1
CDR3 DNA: TGCGCCAGCAGCGAACTTATAAAAGAGACCCAGTACTTC
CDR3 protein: CASSELIKETQYF

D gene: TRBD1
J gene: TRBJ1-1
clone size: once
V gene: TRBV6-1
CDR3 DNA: TGTGCCAGCAGTGGAGACAGGGGGAGAGGAACTGAAGCTTTCTTT
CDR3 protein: CASSGDRGRGTEAFF

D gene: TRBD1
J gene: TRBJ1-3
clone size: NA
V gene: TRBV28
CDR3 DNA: TGTGCCAGCAGTAGACAGGGGGCTGGAAACACCATATATTTT
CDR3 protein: CASSRQGAGNTIYF

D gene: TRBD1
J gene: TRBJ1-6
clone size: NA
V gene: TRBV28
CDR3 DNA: TGTGCCAGCAGTGAGGACAGGGCCCCCTCTTCACCCCTCCACTTT
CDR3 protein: CASSEDRAPSSPLHF

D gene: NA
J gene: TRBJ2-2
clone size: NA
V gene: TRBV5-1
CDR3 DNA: TGCGCCAGCAGCTTAACACAGGGCCGGGGCACCGGGGAGCTGTTTTTT
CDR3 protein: CASSLTQGRGTGELFF

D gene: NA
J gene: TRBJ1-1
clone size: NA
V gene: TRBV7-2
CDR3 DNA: TGTGCCAGCAGCTTAGTTCCGGGGGACGGGGTGGCTGAAGCTTTCTTT
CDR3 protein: CASSLVPGDGVAEAFF

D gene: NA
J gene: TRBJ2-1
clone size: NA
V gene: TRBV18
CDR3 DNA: TGTGCCAGCTCACCACAGCGGGACAATGAGCAGTTCTTC
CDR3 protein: CASSPQRDNEQFF

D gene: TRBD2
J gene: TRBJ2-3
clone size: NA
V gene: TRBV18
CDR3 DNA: TGTGCCAGCTCACCAGCAAGGTTGCTAGCGGGAAACACAGATACGCAGTATTTT
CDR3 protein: CASSPARLLAGNTDTQYF

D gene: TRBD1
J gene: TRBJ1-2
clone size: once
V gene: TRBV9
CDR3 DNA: TGTGCCAGCAGCGTAGGGACAGGGGCGGGTGGCTACACCTTC
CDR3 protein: CASSVGTGAGGYTF

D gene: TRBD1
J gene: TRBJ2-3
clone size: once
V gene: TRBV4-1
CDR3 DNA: TGCGCCAGCAGCCAAGATACAGGGGCGATCACAGATACGCAGTATTTT
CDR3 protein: CASSQDTGAITDTQYF

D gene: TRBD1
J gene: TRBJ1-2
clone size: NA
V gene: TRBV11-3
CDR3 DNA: TGTGCCAGCAGCTCCTGGACAGGGGAGAGGCATGGCTACACCTTC
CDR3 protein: CASSSWTGERHGYTF

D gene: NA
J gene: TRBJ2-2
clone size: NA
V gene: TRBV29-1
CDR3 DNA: TGCAGCGTTGAGTCTTTCGGGACACTCACCGGGGAGCTGTTTTTT
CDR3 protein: CSVESFGTLTGELFF

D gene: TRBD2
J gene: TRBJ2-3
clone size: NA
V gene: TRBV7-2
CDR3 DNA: TGTGCCAGCAGCTTAGATAGCGGGGGGGCCCAGCAAGATACGCAGTATTTT
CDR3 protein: CASSLDSGGAQQDTQYF

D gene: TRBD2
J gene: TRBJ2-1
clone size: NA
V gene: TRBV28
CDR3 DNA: TGTGCCAGCAGTTTCCCCGCTGGCGGGGGGGGAAATGAGCAGTTCTTC
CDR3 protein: CASSFPAGGGGNEQFF

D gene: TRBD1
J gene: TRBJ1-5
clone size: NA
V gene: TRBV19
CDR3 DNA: TGTGCCAGTAGTACCGGGACAGGGGGTCGCCAGCCCCAGCATTTT
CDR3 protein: CASSTGTGGRQPQHF

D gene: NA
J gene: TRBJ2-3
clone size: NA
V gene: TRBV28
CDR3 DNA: TGTGCCAGCAGTCAGGTTTTCACAGATACGCAGTATTTT
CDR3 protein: CASSQVFTDTQYF

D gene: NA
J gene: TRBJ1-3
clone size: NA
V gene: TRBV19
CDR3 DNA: TGTGCCAGTAGTATGGTTACTGCTGGAAACACCATATATTTT
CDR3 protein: CASSMVTAGNTIYF

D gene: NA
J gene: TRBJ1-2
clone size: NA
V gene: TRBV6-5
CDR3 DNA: TGTGCCAGCACCTTAGACAGATCCCTCTATGGCTACACCTTC
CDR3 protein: CASTLDRSLYGYTF

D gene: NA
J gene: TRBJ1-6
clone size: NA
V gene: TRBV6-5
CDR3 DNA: TGTGCCAGCAGGGACAGTTACTCACCCCTCCACTTT
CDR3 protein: CASRDSYSPLHF

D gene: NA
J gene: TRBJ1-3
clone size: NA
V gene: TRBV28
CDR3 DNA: TGTGCCAGCAGTTTTGGCCACACCATATATTTT
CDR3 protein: CASSFGHTIYF

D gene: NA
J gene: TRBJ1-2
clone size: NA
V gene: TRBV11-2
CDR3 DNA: TGTGCCAGCAGTCTCTCTAACTATGGCTACACCTTC
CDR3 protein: CASSLSNYGYTF

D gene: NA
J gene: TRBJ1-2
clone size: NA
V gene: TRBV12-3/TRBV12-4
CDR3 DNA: TGTGCCAGCAGACCGGGACTGGGCTATGGCTACACCTTC
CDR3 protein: CASRPGLGYGYTF

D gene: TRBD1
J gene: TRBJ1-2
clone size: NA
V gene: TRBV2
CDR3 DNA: TGTGCCAGCAGGACAGGGACTTACTATGGCTACACCTTC
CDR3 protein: CASRTGTYYGYTF

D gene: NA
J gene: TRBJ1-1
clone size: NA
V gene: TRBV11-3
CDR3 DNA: TGTGCCAGCAGCTTATTTGCGGCGAACACTGAAGCTTTCTTT
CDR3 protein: CASSLFAANTEAFF

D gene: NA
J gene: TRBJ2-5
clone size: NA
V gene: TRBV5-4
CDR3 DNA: TGTGCCAGCAGCTTGGCCGGCAGCGGGCGAGAGACCCAGTACTTC
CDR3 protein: CASSLAGSGRETQYF

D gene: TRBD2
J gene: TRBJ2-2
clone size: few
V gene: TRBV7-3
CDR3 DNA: TGTGCCAGCAGCTCAACCGGGACTAGCGGGACCAGGGAGCTGTTTTTT
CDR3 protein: CASSSTGTSGTRELFF

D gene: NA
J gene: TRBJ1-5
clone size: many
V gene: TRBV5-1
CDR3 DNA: TGCGCCAGCAGTACCGGGAGAGGGGTGATTGAAAGCAATCAGCCCCAGCATTTT
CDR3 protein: CASSTGRGVIESNQPQHF

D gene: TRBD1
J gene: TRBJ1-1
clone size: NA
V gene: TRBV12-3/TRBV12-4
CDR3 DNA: TGTGCCAGCAGTTTAGACAGGGGCACTGAAGCTTTCTTT
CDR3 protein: CASSLDRGTEAFF

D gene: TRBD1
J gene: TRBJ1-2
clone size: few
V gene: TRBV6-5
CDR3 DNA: TGTGCCAGCATGGAGGGACAGCGATGGCGGGGCTACACCTTC
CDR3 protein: CASMEGQRWRGYTF

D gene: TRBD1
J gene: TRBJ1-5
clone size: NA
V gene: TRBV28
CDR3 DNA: TGTGCCAGCAGTAGAACAGGGGGTCGGCAGCCCCAGCATTTT
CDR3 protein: CASSRTGGRQPQHF

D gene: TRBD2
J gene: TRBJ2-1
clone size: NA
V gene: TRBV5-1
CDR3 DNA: TGCGCCAGCAGATCCCCCGCGGGAGGTGGTAGTGAGCAGTTCTTC
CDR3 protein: CASRSPAGGGSEQFF

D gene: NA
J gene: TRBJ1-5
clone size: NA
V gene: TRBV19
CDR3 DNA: TGTGCCAGTATCGGGGGTAGCAATCAGCCCCAGCATTTT
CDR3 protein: CASIGGSNQPQHF

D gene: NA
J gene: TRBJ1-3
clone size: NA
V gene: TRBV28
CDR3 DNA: TGTGCCAGCAAACAGGATAACTCTGGAAACACCATATATTTT
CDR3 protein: CASKQDNSGNTIYF

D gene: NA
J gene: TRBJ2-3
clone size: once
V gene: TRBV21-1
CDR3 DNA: TGTGCCAGCAGCAAACCGGACACCCATAGCACAGATACGCAGTATTTT
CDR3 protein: CASSKPDTHSTDTQYF

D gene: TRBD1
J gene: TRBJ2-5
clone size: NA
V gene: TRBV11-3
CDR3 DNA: TGTGCCAGCAGCCCATTCTACCGGGACAGCCAAGAGACCCAGTACTTC
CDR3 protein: CASSPFYRDSQETQYF

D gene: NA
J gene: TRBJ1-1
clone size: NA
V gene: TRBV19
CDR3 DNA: TGTGCCAGTATCGAAACGGGAGGGATGAACACTGAAGCTTTCTTT
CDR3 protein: CASIETGGMNTEAFF

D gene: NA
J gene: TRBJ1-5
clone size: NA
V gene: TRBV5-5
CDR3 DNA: TGTGCCAGCAGCCTGGACGTAGACAATCAGCCCCAGCATTTT
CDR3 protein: CASSLDVDNQPQHF

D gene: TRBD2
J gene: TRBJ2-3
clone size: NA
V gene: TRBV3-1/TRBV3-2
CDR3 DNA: TGTGCCAGCAGCAGGATCGTAACTAGCGGGCCAGATACGCAGTATTTT
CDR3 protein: CASSRIVTSGPDTQYF

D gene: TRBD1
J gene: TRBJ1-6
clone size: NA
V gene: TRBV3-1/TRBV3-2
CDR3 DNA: TGTGCCAGCAGCCAACGGACAGGGTGGAATTCACCCCTCCACTTT
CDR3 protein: CASSQRTGWNSPLHF